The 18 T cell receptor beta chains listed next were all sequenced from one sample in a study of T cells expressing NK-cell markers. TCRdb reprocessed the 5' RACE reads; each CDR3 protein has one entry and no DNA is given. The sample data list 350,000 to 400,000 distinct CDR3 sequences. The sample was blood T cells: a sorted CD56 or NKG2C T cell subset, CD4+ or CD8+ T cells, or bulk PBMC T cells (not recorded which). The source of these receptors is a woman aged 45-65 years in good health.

The CDR3 region is CASRQQGAGELFF. The J gene is TRBJ2-2, the V gene TRBV12-3 or TRBV12-4; TCRdb's D gene call, TRBD1, goes unchecked for lack of DNA. The CDR3 consists of 13 residues.

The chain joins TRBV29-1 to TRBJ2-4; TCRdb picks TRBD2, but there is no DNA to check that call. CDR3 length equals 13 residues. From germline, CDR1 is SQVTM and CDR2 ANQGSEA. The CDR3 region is CSGGGTGADIQYF.

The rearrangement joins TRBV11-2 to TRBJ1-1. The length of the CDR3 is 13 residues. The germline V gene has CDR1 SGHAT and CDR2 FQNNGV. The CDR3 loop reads CASRKLGNTEAFF.

This CDR3 reads CASSYPRGSGSYEQYF. The chain joins TRBV6-2 or TRBV6-3 to TRBJ2-7; checking the TCRdb D call of TRBD2 is not possible without DNA. Germline V lookup: CDR1 MNHEY, CDR2 SVGEGT. This CDR3 spans 16 amino acids.

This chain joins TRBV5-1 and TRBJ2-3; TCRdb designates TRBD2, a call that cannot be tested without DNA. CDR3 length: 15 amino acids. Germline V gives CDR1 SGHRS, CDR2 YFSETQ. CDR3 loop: CASSLGGLLTDTQYF.

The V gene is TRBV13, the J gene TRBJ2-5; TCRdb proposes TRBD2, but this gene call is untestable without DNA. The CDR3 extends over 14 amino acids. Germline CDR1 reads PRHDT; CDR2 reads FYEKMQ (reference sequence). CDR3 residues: CASTAWTSAKTQYF. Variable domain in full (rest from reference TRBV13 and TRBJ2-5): AAGVIQSPRHLIKEKRETATLKCYPIPRHDTVYWYQQGPGQDPQFLISFYEKMQSDKGSIPDRFSAQQFSDYHSELNMSSLELGDSALYFCASTAWTSAKTQYFGPGTRLLVL.

CDR3 sequence: CASRRGLTNEKLFF. The gene calls are TRBV12-3 or TRBV12-4 and TRBJ1-4; TCRdb designates TRBD1, a call that cannot be tested without DNA. The CDR3 contains 14 residues.

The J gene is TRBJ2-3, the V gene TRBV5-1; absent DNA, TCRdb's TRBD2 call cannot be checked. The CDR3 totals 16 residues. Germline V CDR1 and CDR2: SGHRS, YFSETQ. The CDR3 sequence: CASSFYTTSVADTQYF.

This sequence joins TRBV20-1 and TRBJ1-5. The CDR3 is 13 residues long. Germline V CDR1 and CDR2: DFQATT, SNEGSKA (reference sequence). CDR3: CSASPGGNQPQHF.

Here the CDR3 reads CSATRATSFSYNEQFF. V is TRBV20-1 and J is TRBJ2-1. The CDR3 extends over 16 amino acids. Germline lookup yields CDR1 DFQATT and CDR2 SNEGSKA (reference sequence).

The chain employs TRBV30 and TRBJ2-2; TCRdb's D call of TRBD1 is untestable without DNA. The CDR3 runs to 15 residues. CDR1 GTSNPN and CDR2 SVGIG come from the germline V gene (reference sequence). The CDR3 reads CAWSRLGVSSGELFF.

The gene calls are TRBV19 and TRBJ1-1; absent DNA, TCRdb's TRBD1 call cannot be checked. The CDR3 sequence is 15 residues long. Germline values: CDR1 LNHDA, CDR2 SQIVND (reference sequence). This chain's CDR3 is CATTRPGSMNTEAFF.

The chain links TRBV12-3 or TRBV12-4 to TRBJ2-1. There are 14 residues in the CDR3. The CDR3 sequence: CASSLVRAYNEQFF.

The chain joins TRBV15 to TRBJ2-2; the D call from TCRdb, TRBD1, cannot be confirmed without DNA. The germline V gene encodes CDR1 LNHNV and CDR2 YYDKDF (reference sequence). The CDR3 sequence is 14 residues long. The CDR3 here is CATSSRVNTGELFF.

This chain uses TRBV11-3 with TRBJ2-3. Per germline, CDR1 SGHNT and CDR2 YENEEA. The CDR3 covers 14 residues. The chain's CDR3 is CASSFGQMTDTQYF. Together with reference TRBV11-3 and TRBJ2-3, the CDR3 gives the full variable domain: EAGVVQSPRYKIIEKKQPVAFWCNPISGHNTLYWYLQNLGQGPELLIRYENEEAVDDSQLPKDRFSAERLKGVDSTLKIQPAELGDSAVYLCASSFGQMTDTQYFGPGTRLTVL.

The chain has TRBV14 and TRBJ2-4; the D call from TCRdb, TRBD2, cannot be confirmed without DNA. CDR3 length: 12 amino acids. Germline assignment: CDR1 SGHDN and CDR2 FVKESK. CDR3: CASSTGTLNSYF.

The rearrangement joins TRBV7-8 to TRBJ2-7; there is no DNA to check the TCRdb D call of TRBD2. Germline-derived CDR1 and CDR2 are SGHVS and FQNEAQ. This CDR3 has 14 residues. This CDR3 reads CASSFGTSENEQYF.

CDR3 sequence reads: CAWSGLADYEQYF. The chain recombines TRBV30 with TRBJ2-7; absent DNA, TCRdb's TRBD2 call cannot be checked. The germline gives CDR1 GTSNPN, CDR2 SVGIG (reference sequence). The CDR3 consists of 13 residues.